This is a list of T cell receptor beta chains from one sample in a study of cytomegalovirus exposure and HLA in healthy donors. Only in-frame clones appear in the TCRdb table, and some are missing; sequencing was by immunoSEQ multiplex PCR. This repertoire shows some 190,000 clones, under 80% found once; its top ten account for about 2.5%. Material: PBMCs. The receptors stem from a woman younger than 45 in good health and CMV-seropositive. Both conserved end residues are part of each CDR3. Each record gives: CDR3 DNA, CDR3 protein, clone size, D gene, V gene, J gene. D genes are given only for firm matches. Expanded clones get a size class; other rows say once, few or many, or leave the size out.

TGTGCCAGCCACACACCGGGACAGGGAGGGGATCAGCCCCAGCATTTT,CASHTPGQGGDQPQHF,few,TRBD1,TRBV19,TRBJ1-5
TGTGCCAGCAGTGAAGGGCGGAGCAATCAGCCCCAGCATTTT,CASSEGRSNQPQHF,-,-,TRBV2,TRBJ1-5
TGCGCCAGCAGCTTGGGTCTGGGGGACAGCTACGAGCAGTACTTC,CASSLGLGDSYEQYF,-,TRBD1,TRBV5-1,TRBJ2-7
TGTGCCAGCAGCTTAGGCGCGTACCAAGAGACCCAGTACTTC,CASSLGAYQETQYF,-,-,TRBV11-2,TRBJ2-5
TGTGCCAGCAGCTTAGGGGTAAATGAGCAGTTCTTC,CASSLGVNEQFF,-,-,TRBV5-6,TRBJ2-1
TGTGCCAGCAGCCCTTTGACAGGGGGGGTTGGCTACACCTTC,CASSPLTGGVGYTF,-,TRBD1,TRBV5-6,TRBJ1-2
TGCGCCAGCAGCGATCGACTGGACACCGGGGAGCTGTTTTTT,CASSDRLDTGELFF,-,-,TRBV4-1,TRBJ2-2
TGTGCCAGCAGCTTAGGAAGGAGGGGTAGGGATTCACCCCTCCACTTT,CASSLGRRGRDSPLHF,-,-,TRBV11-2,TRBJ1-6
TGTGCCAGCAGTTTCTCCGGGCGAGCGGGGGGGCAGGGTGAGCAGTTCTTC,CASSFSGRAGGQGEQFF,-,TRBD2,TRBV28,TRBJ2-1
TGTGCCAGCACCTCTCAGGGAAACACTGAAGCTTTCTTT,CASTSQGNTEAFF,once,-,TRBV5-4,TRBJ1-1
TGCGCCAGCAGTCTTAGCGGGGGGGCCATGGAGACCCAGTACTTC,CASSLSGGAMETQYF,once,TRBD2,TRBV5-1,TRBJ2-5
TGCGCCAGCAGCCAAGTGGAACAGGGTAACTATGGCTACACCTTC,CASSQVEQGNYGYTF,few,-,TRBV4-3,TRBJ1-2
TGTGCCAGCAGTCAGACAGTGGGTTCTGGGGCCAACGTCCTGACTTTC,CASSQTVGSGANVLTF,-,-,TRBV5-8,TRBJ2-6
TGTGCCAGCAGCTTAACGCGCAATGAGCAGTTCTTC,CASSLTRNEQFF,-,-,TRBV7-3,TRBJ2-1
TGTGCCAGCAGCGGGGCTAGCGTAAAGTATGGCTACACCTTC,CASSGASVKYGYTF,-,-,TRBV11-2,TRBJ1-2
TGCGCCAGCAGCCAAGAGGCTTTCATGAACACTGAAGCTTTCTTT,CASSQEAFMNTEAFF,-,-,TRBV4-1,TRBJ1-1
TGTACCAGCAGCAAGGGCCAGGGCTCCTACGAGCAGTACTTC,CTSSKGQGSYEQYF,-,-,TRBV21-1,TRBJ2-7
TGTGCCAGCAGCTTAGGCTGGGGGGGAGTTGTGGACAATCAGCCCCAGCATTTT,CASSLGWGGVVDNQPQHF,-,-,TRBV7-9,TRBJ1-5
TGCGCCAGCTGCGGGACTAGCGGGGAGGGAACAGATACGCAGTATTTT,CASCGTSGEGTDTQYF,-,TRBD2,TRBV10-1,TRBJ2-3
TGTGCCAGCAGACCCTTAGTCCGGTCAAACTATGGCTACACCTTC,CASRPLVRSNYGYTF,-,-,TRBV6-6,TRBJ1-2
TGTGCCAGCAGTCCCCGGACAGGGATTCCCTACGAGCAGTACTTC,CASSPRTGIPYEQYF,-,TRBD1,TRBV28,TRBJ2-7
TGTGCCAGCAGCAGAGGACAGGCGCGGGAAAAACTGTTTTTT,CASSRGQAREKLFF,-,TRBD1,TRBV28,TRBJ1-4
TGTGCCAGCTCCGACGGGGTTTCACCCCTCCACTTT,CASSDGVSPLHF,-,-,TRBV28,TRBJ1-6
TGTGCCAGCAAGGTTGGGCGGGGTCAGCAGTTCTTC,CASKVGRGQQFF,few,-,TRBV13,TRBJ2-1
TGTGCTAGTAGTCCCAGTGGAGGTTCAGATACGCAGTATTTT,CASSPSGGSDTQYF,-,-,TRBV12-5,TRBJ2-3
TGTGCCAGCAGTTCCCTGACAGGGAGCAATCAGCCCCAGCATTTT,CASSSLTGSNQPQHF,-,TRBD1,TRBV28,TRBJ1-5
TGTGCCAGCAGCCCCCACGGGACAGACAATGAGCAGTTCTTC,CASSPHGTDNEQFF,-,TRBD1,TRBV7-3,TRBJ2-1
TGTGCCAGCAGTGAATTAGGGACAGGGATCAATGAGCAGTTCTTC,CASSELGTGINEQFF,-,TRBD1,TRBV25-1,TRBJ2-1
TGTGCCAGCAGCTTAAGTGGGGGGGGAACCTACGAGCAGTACTTC,CASSLSGGGTYEQYF,-,TRBD2,TRBV7-3,TRBJ2-7